Below, 11 T cell receptor beta chains from the same sample are listed, as sequenced in a study of blood T cell repertoires in COVID-19. Only in-frame clones appear in the TCRdb table, and some are missing; sequencing was by immunoSEQ multiplex PCR. The table has 150,000 to 200,000 clones, about 85% seen once. Sequencing was done on a sample of peripheral blood. The receptors here all came from a man aged 55-75 years with active or convalescent COVID-19.

This chain connects TRBV7-2 to TRBJ2-3, with unresolved D. V lost 2 bases, J lost 4 bases, and 7 bases lay in between. In germline, CDR1 is SGHTA, CDR2 FQGNSA. The CDR3 spans 13 residues. CDR3 sequence reads: CASSLIVADTQYF. The CDR3 DNA follows: TGTGCCAGCAGCTTAATCGTCGCAGATACGCAGTATTTT.

The V and J genes are TRBV5-1 and TRBJ1-3; 8 nucleotides line up with TRBD1. CDR1 and CDR2 from the germline V gene are SGHRS and YFSETQ. The CDR3 contains 14 residues. Trimming took 3 bases from V and 6 from J; bases not matched to a gene: 5. The CDR3 nucleotides read TGCGCCAGCAGCTCCGAGACAGGGGTAAACACCATATATTTT. Amino acid sequence: CASSSETGVNTIYF.

The chain has TRBV5-1 and TRBJ1-5; no reliable D call. This CDR3 has 13 residues. V was trimmed by 1 base and J by 5 bases, leaving 7 bases between them. Germline CDR1 is SGHRS and CDR2 is YFSETQ. The CDR3: CASSLTVDQPQHF. The DNA for the CDR3 is TGCGCCAGCAGCTTGACGGTAGATCAGCCCCAGCATTTT.

The rearrangement links TRBV15 to TRBJ2-2; the match to TRBD1 covers 8 bases. V trimming: 5 bases; J trimming: 1 base; junction bases outside the gene matches: 6. This CDR3 comprises 16 residues. In germline, CDR1 is LNHNV, CDR2 YYDKDF (reference sequence). The CDR3 sequence is CATSSWTGRNTGELFF. The CDR3 DNA follows: TGTGCCACCAGCTCCTGGACAGGGCGGAACACCGGGGAGCTGTTTTTT.

V usage is TRBV12-3 or TRBV12-4 and J usage is TRBJ2-3; D unresolved. CDR3 size: 12 residues. V was trimmed by 8 bases and J by 1 base, leaving 7 bases between them. The DNA for the CDR3 is TGTGCCAGCTCAGTGGGCACAGATACGCAGTATTTT. This sequence encodes CASSVGTDTQYF.

The chain is built from TRBV7-9 and TRBJ1-2; 7 bases are shared with TRBD1. The CDR3 sequence is 13 residues long. CDR1 and CDR2 from the germline V gene are SEHNR and FQNEAQ (reference sequence). Trimming took 5 bases from V and 8 from J; bases not matched to a gene: 8. The CDR3 bases are TGTGCCAGCAGCCTGACAGGGCTAGAGGGCTACACCTTC. This gives the protein CASSLTGLEGYTF. The full variable domain, completed using reference TRBV7-9 and TRBJ1-2, is DTGVSQNPRHKITKRGQNVTFRCDPISEHNRLYWYRQTLGQGPEFLTYFQNEAQLEKSRLLSDRFSAERPKGSFSTLEIQRTEQGDSAMYLCASSLTGLEGYTFGSGTRLTVV.

V is TRBV5-8 and J is TRBJ1-6; D unclear. V shed 5 bases and J shed 7 bases, with 13 bases lying between them. Germline loops: CDR1 SGHTS, CDR2 YDEGEE. CDR3 length: 14 residues. In DNA, the CDR3 is TGTGCCAGCAGTTTCGGACGGGAGAATTCACCCCTCCACTTT. Its translation: CASSFGRENSPLHF. The whole variable domain, filled in from reference TRBV5-8 and TRBJ1-6, reads EAGVTQSPTHLIKTRGQQATLRCSPISGHTSVYWYQQALGLGLQFLLWYDEGEERNRGNFPPRFSGRQFPNYSSELNVNALELEDSALYLCASSFGRENSPLHFGNGTRLTVT.

This sequence joins TRBV19 and TRBJ1-5, with D tentatively TRBD1 (5 bases). CDR1 is LNHDA, CDR2 SQIVND, per germline (reference sequence). V lost 1 base and J lost 5, with 9 bases in between. The CDR3 is 14 residues long. This chain's CDR3 is CASSIAWGDQPQHF. Written as DNA, the CDR3 is TGTGCCAGTAGTATAGCGTGGGGGGATCAGCCCCAGCATTTT.

This clone was picked up one time. The chain employs TRBV6-5 and TRBJ1-2; 8 bases map to TRBD1. This CDR3 comprises 15 residues. The V gene end was trimmed by 4 bases and the J gene end by 4 bases; junction bases not matched to a gene: 8. CDR1 and CDR2 from the germline V gene are MNHEY and SVGAGI. CDR3: CASSSYPTGGYGYTF. CDR3 DNA: TGTGCCAGCAGTTCCTACCCAACAGGGGGCTATGGCTACACCTTC.

The CDR3 spells CASSQDTTGVGYTF. The CDR3 DNA follows: TGTGCCAGCAGCCAAGACACGACTGGAGTGGGCTACACCTTC. This chain joins TRBV3-1 (or the pseudogene TRBV3-2) and TRBJ1-2, with D unresolved. The CDR3 length is 14 residues. Germline V CDR1 and CDR2: LGHDT, YNNKEL (reference sequence). The germline V and J ends were trimmed by 0 bases and 8 bases, with 13 bases remaining between them.

The rearrangement links TRBV5-1 to TRBJ2-7, with D possibly matching TRBD2 (6 bases). The CDR3 is made up of 15 amino acids. V lost 3 bases and J lost 3, with 16 bases in between. Germline V lookup: CDR1 SGHRS, CDR2 YFSETQ. CDR3 in DNA: TGCGCCAGCAGCTGGGAGGCTGCCGGGAGCTACGAGCAGTACTTC. This codes for CASSWEAAGSYEQYF.